This T cell receptor (beta chain) stems from a study of long-term antiretroviral therapy in people with HIV. Points on this clone: The antigen remains undetermined.

Study findings and constraints: Once patients were on ART, diversity went higher but still fell short of transplant donor controls.

This CDR3 is built from 10 residues. Germline CDR1 and CDR2: DFQATT and SNEGSKA (reference sequence). V lost 5 bases, J lost 7 bases, and 2 bases stayed unmatched. This was the immunoSEQ v3.0 assay at survey level. What sequencing targeted per sample was about 35,000-55,000 T-cell genomes. Produced via immunoSEQ multiplex PCR; TCRdb's table is partial and in-frame only. Among under 25,000 clones, more than 75% were seen once, and the ten largest hold roughly 3.1%. The sequencing here drew on unsorted PBMCs, taken approximately 2.5 years after starting antiretroviral therapy. The TCR was taken from a woman in her 50s with HIV. The chain is built from TRBV20-1 and TRBJ2-7, with 7 bases lining up with TRBD2. CDR3 residues: CSAGEGEQYF. CDR3 bases: TGCAGTGCTGGGGAGGGAGAGCAGTACTTC.